The 20 T cell receptor beta chains below come from one sample, sequenced in a study of T-cell reconstitution after alpha-beta-depleted transplantation in children. The library targeted TCRbeta and was prepared with unique molecular identifiers. TCRdb reanalysed the PCR reads using MiXCR and keeps one entry per CDR3 protein. The sample consists of more than 300,000 distinct CDR3 sequences, 15% to 20% of them appearing once. The sequences come from PBMCs, mostly from graft donor cells, collected 360 days after TCRalphabeta/CD19-depleted stem cell transplant. The receptors here all came from a male patient under 10 years old who had a stem cell transplant for acute lymphoblastic leukemia, so the T cells may come from the graft donor.

This clonotype has a handful of counts. J is TRBJ2-5 and V is TRBV5-1; no definite D call. Germline V gives CDR1 SGHRS, CDR2 YFSETQ. This CDR3 is built from 14 residues. Trimming cost V 0 bases and J 4 bases, with 10 bases left between them. CDR3 sequence (DNA): TGCGCCAGCAGCTTGGGCAGTTGGGGAGAGACCCAGTACTTC. Its translation: CASSLGSWGETQYF.

This clonotype was picked up a small number of times. The chain employs TRBV9 and TRBJ2-1, with D perhaps given as TRBD1 or TRBD2 (5 bases each). The V gene's germline CDR1 is SGDLS and CDR2 YYNGEE. The CDR3 has 16 residues. Trimming removed 5 bases at V and 8 bases at J, with 23 bases between. The chain's CDR3 is CASSPRASERGDEQFF. The CDR3 DNA follows: TGTGCCAGCAGTCCCAGGGCCTCGGAGAGAGGGGATGAGCAGTTCTTC.

A single count supports this clonotype. The J gene is TRBJ2-7, the V gene TRBV6-1, with 9 positions matching TRBD2. Unmatched junction bases numbered 9, after V lost 6 bases and J lost 3 bases. CDR3 length: 15 amino acids. CDR1 and CDR2 from the germline V gene are MNHNS and SASEGT. CDR3 DNA: TGTGCCAGCAGGAGGGGGTCTAGCGGGAACTACGAGCAGTACTTC. Translating gives CASRRGSSGNYEQYF.

This clonotype was recorded a few times. This rearrangement joins TRBV12-3 or TRBV12-4 to TRBJ1-5; 8 positions agree with TRBD1. The V segment lost 6 bases and the J segment 2 bases; nucleotides outside the gene matches: 6. The CDR3 is made up of 15 amino acids. Here the CDR3 DNA reads TGTGCCAGCAGGGGGACAGGTCCTCGCAATCAGCCCCAGCATTTT. This codes for CASRGTGPRNQPQHF.

J is TRBJ2-2 and V is TRBV9, with 8 bases fitting TRBD1. CDR3 length: 16 amino acids. Germline V gene lookup returns CDR1 SGDLS and CDR2 YYNGEE. V dropped 2 bases and J dropped 0; count of bases not matched to a gene: 3. The CDR3 nucleotides are TGTGCCAGCAGCGTGGCAGGGGGCCCGAACACCGGGGAGCTGTTTTTT. Amino acid sequence: CASSVAGGPNTGELFF.

As DNA, the CDR3 is TGTGCCAGTAGTATGAGCAGGGTTGAAGAGACCCAGTACTTC. It is translated as CASSMSRVEETQYF. The rearrangement uses TRBV19 and TRBJ2-5; TRBD1 might be the D (5 bases). V was pared by 3 bases and J by 3 bases, with 11 bases between. Germline V lookup: CDR1 LNHDA, CDR2 SQIVND (reference sequence). This CDR3 spans 14 amino acids.

A few counts support this clonotype. The chain is built from TRBV19 and TRBJ2-1, with D perhaps being TRBD1 or TRBD2 (6 bases each). The CDR3 length is 14 residues. V lost 7 bases to trimming and J lost 1 base, with 11 bases between them. Germline CDR1 LNHDA, CDR2 SQIVND (reference sequence). For the CDR3, the DNA is TGTGCCAGTATGGAGGGGGTGTCCTACAATGAGCAGTTCTTC. It translates to CASMEGVSYNEQFF. The full variable domain, with the rest looked up from reference TRBV19 and TRBJ2-1, is DGGITQSPKYLFRKEGQNVTLSCEQNLNHDAMYWYRQDPGQGLRLIYYSQIVNDFQKGDIAEGYSVSREKKESFPLTVTSAQKNPTAFYLCASMEGVSYNEQFFGPGTRLTVL.

This clonotype was recorded a few times. The chain couples TRBV5-6 to TRBJ2-1, with 8 positions matching TRBD1. This CDR3 spans 16 amino acids. CDR1 and CDR2 (germline): SGHDT, YYEEEE. The V gene end was trimmed by 0 bases and the J gene end by 3 bases; junction bases not matched to a gene: 5. The CDR3: CASSLEATGVYNEQFF. The CDR3 DNA reads TGTGCCAGCAGCTTGGAGGCGACAGGGGTCTACAATGAGCAGTTCTTC. Full variable domain (remainder filled in from reference TRBV5-6 and TRBJ2-1): DAGVTQSPTHLIKTRGQQVTLRCSPKSGHDTVSWYQQALGQGPQFIFQYYEEEERQRGNFPDRFSGHQFPNYSSELNVNALLLGDSALYLCASSLEATGVYNEQFFGPGTRLTVL.

V is TRBV6-5 and J is TRBJ2-5; D not resolved. Germline CDR1 reads MNHEY; CDR2 reads SVGAGI. V lost 4 bases and J lost 5, with 14 bases in between. CDR3 length: 14 amino acids. The CDR3 region has the DNA TGTGCCAGCAGTTCGGGCCTGGCGGTGGAGACCCAGTACTTC. Translation: CASSSGLAVETQYF.

This clonotype was seen repeatedly, ten times or more. CDR3 residues: CATSDGGRKETQYF. DNA of the CDR3: TGTGCCACCAGTGATGGAGGGCGGAAAGAGACCCAGTACTTC. The J gene is TRBJ2-5, the V gene TRBV24-1; the D gene is possibly TRBD2 (6 bases). V lost 3 bases, J lost 3 bases, and 10 bases lay in between. Per germline, CDR1 KGHDR and CDR2 SFDVKD. This CDR3 contains 14 residues.

This clonotype was observed a few times. This chain joins TRBV7-9 and TRBJ1-6; a weak D match, TRBD1 (5 bases). V dropped 5 bases and J dropped 8 bases, with 16 bases sitting between them. Germline V gene lookup returns CDR1 SEHNR and CDR2 FQNEAQ (reference sequence). The CDR3 is made up of 15 amino acids. The CDR3 spells CASSLSGGSDSPLHF. The DNA of the CDR3 is TGTGCCAGCAGCCTCAGTGGGGGGTCTGATTCACCCCTCCACTTT.

This clonotype was seen a handful of times. The rearrangement joins TRBV4-1 to TRBJ2-7, with 7 bases fitting TRBD1. CDR3 length: 15 residues. CDR1 and CDR2 from the germline V gene are MGHRA and YSYEKL. V trimming: 3 bases; J trimming: 2 bases; junction bases outside the gene matches: 7. Here the CDR3 DNA reads TGCGCCAGCAGCCAGGCCGGGACAGAGACCTACGAGCAGTACTTC. This translates into CASSQAGTETYEQYF.

For the CDR3, the DNA is TGCAGCGTTGAATCCCGCCCCCCCGATGGCGAGATGTTCACAGATACGCAGTATTTT. Its translation is CSVESRPPDGEMFTDTQYF. The chain links TRBV29-1 to TRBJ2-3; D unresolved. The length of the CDR3 is 19 residues. In germline, CDR1 is SQVTM, CDR2 ANQGSEA. Trimming removed 2 bases from V and 2 bases from J, with 26 bases in between.

The V gene is TRBV7-9, the J gene TRBJ2-4; D is perhaps TRBD1 or TRBD2 (6 bases each). The length of the CDR3 is 17 residues. Trimming stripped 1 base from V and 1 base from J, with 14 bases between. CDR1 SEHNR and CDR2 FQNEAQ come from the germline V gene (reference sequence). The CDR3 nucleotides read TGTGCCAGCAGCTTAGGAGGGGGGCGCGAGGCCAAAAACATTCAGTACTTC. Translated, it gives CASSLGGGREAKNIQYF.

This clonotype was observed at least ten times. The chain combines TRBV5-1 with TRBJ1-2; 8 nucleotides align to TRBD1. CDR1 and CDR2 (germline): SGHRS, YFSETQ. V shed 4 bases and J 5 bases; nucleotides not matched to a gene: 10. The CDR3 length is 15 residues. The CDR3 DNA sequence: TGCGCCAGCAGCATTCGGACAGGGTCCTGGTATGGCTACACCTTC. The encoded protein is CASSIRTGSWYGYTF.

This clonotype has a handful of counts. The gene calls are TRBV7-2 and TRBJ2-7; TRBD1 is a possible D gene (6 bases). This CDR3 spans 13 amino acids. Germline assignment: CDR1 SGHTA and CDR2 FQGNSA. The V end lost 0 bases, the J end lost 7 bases, and 10 bases lay between the germline ends. CDR3 bases: TGTGCCAGCAGCTTAGCAGGACAGACAGAGCAGTACTTC. It encodes CASSLAGQTEQYF.

This clonotype was observed a handful of times. This rearrangement joins TRBV12-3 or TRBV12-4 to TRBJ2-6; TRBD1 might be the D (6 bases). The CDR3 is 14 amino acids. V lost 7 bases and J 0 bases, leaving 7 bases between the germline ends. The DNA for the CDR3 is TGTGCCAGCAAAGGGGGCTCTGGGGCCAACGTCCTGACTTTC. It specifies CASKGGSGANVLTF.

This clonotype showed up just a few times. This rearrangement joins TRBV12-3 or TRBV12-4 to TRBJ2-1, with 9 bases lining up with TRBD2. V was clipped by 6 bases and J by 6 bases; unmatched bases: 6. The CDR3 is made up of 14 amino acids. Written as DNA, the CDR3 is TGTGCCAGCAGCCTACTTAGCGGGAGCAATGAGCAGTTCTTC. It translates to CASSLLSGSNEQFF.

This chain joins TRBV10-3 and TRBJ2-1; 14 bases are a match to TRBD2. Germline CDR1 and CDR2: ENHRY and SYGVKD. The CDR3 length is 14 residues. V lost 4 bases to trimming and J lost 9 bases; unmatched junction nucleotides: 2. Here the CDR3 DNA reads TGTGCCATCAGTGGGGGACTAGCGGGAGTTGAGCAGTTCTTC. This gives the protein CAISGGLAGVEQFF.

The chain links TRBV4-3 to TRBJ2-1; weak D call: TRBD2 (5 bases). The CDR3 extends over 17 amino acids. Trimming pared 0 bases from V and 5 bases from J, leaving 17 bases between. Per germline, CDR1 LGHNA and CDR2 YSLEER. CDR3 protein: CASSQDLREEAHNEQFF. DNA of the CDR3: TGCGCCAGCAGCCAAGATCTTAGAGAGGAGGCACACAATGAGCAGTTCTTC.